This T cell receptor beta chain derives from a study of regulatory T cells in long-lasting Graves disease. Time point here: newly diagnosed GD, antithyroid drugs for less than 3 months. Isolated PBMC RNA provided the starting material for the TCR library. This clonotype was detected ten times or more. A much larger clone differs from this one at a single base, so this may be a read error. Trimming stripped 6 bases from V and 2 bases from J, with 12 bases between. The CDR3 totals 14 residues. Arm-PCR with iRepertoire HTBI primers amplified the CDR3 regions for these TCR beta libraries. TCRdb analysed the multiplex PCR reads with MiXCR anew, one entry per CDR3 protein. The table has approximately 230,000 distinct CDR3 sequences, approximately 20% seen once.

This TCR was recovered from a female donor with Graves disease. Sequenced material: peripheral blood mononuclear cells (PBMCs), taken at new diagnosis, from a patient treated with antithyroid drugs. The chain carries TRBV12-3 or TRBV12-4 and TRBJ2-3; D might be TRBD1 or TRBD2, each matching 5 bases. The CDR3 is CASSPPGTTDTQYF. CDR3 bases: TGTGCCAGCAGCCCCCCAGGGACCACAGATACGCAGTATTTT.